What follows is one T cell receptor (beta chain) and its context. The CDR3 contains 15 residues. V was clipped by 8 bases and J by 8 bases, with 21 bases between them. Germline V gene data show CDR1 as SNHLY and CDR2 as FYNNEI. This table comes from immunoSEQ multiplex PCR, and its TCRdb copy is limited to in-frame clones, with some not included. Of some 30,000 clones listed, roughly 79% are singletons. This entry comes from a study of OX40 agonist ivuxolimab in advanced cancers. The gene calls are TRBV2 and TRBJ1-4, with a tentative D call TRBD1 (5 bases). The starting material was CD4+ or CD8+ T cells sorted from blood, obtained in a trial of the OX40 agonist ivuxolimab. This TCR was sampled from an adult with an advanced solid tumor such as melanoma, head and neck, liver or kidney cancer. This chain's CDR3 is CASHRDGAKGEKLFF. CDR3 in DNA: TGTGCCAGCCACCGGGACGGGGCCAAAGGCGAAAAACTGTTTTTT.